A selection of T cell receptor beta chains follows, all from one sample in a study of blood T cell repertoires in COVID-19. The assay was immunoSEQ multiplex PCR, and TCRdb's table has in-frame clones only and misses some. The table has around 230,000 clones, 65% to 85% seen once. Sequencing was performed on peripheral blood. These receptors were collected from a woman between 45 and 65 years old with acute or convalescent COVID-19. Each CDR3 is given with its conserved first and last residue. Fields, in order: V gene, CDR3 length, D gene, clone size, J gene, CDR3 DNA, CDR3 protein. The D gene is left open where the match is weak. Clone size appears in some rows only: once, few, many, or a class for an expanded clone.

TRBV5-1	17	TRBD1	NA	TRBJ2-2	TGCGCCAGCAGCCCCCGGACAGGGTCCGCGAACACCGGGGAGCTGTTTTTT	CASSPRTGSANTGELFF
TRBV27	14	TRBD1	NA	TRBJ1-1	TGTGCCAGCAGTTTCACGGACAGGGGACTTGAAGCTTTCTTT	CASSFTDRGLEAFF
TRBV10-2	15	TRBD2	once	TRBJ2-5	TGCGCCAGCTCCCGTCAACTAGCGGCACAAGAGACCCAGTACTTC	CASSRQLAAQETQYF
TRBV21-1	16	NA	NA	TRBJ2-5	TGTGCCAGCAGCAGCCTATCGGGGGGGGCGGCTTTGACCCAGTACTTC	CASSSLSGGAALTQYF
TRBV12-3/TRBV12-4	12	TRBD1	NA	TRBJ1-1	TGTGCCAGCAGTTTGGGACAGGGGTTGGCTTTCTTT	CASSLGQGLAFF
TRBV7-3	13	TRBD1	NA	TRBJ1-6	TGTGCCAGCAGCGCTGGGACAGCTTCACCCCTCCACTTT	CASSAGTASPLHF
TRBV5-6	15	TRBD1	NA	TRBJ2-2	TGTGCCAGCAGCTTTCGGGACAGGGCCACCGGGGAGCTGTTTTTT	CASSFRDRATGELFF
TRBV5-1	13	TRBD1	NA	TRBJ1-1	TGCGCCAGTTCGGACAGGCTCAACACTGAAGCTTTCTTT	CASSDRLNTEAFF
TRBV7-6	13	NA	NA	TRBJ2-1	TGTGCCAGCAGCCCCCATTCTCGGAATGAGCAGTTCTTC	CASSPHSRNEQFF
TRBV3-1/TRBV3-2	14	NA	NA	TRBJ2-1	TGTGCCAGCAGCCAAGATACCAGGGGCAATGAGCAGTTCTTC	CASSQDTRGNEQFF